This T cell receptor (beta chain) was identified during a study of cytomegalovirus exposure and HLA in healthy donors. This clone occurred once. With 60 Vbeta and 13 Jbeta primers, the PCR was carried out. Clones were sequenced by immunoSEQ multiplex PCR, and TCRdb holds only the in-frame ones, with some missing. Among about 140,000 clones listed, around 80% were seen once. CDR3 length: 16 residues. V lost 2 bases to trimming and J lost 1 base, with 11 bases between them. CDR1 KGHSH and CDR2 LQKENI come from the germline V gene. Material: PBMCs. The sequence derives from a young man in good health and CMV-seropositive. The J gene is TRBJ2-2, the V gene TRBV18, with a weak D call TRBD1 (5 bases). In nucleotides, the CDR3 is TGTGCCAGCTCACCAGGGCAGGGCAGGAACACCGGGGAGCTGTTTTTT. The encoded protein is CASSPGQGRNTGELFF.